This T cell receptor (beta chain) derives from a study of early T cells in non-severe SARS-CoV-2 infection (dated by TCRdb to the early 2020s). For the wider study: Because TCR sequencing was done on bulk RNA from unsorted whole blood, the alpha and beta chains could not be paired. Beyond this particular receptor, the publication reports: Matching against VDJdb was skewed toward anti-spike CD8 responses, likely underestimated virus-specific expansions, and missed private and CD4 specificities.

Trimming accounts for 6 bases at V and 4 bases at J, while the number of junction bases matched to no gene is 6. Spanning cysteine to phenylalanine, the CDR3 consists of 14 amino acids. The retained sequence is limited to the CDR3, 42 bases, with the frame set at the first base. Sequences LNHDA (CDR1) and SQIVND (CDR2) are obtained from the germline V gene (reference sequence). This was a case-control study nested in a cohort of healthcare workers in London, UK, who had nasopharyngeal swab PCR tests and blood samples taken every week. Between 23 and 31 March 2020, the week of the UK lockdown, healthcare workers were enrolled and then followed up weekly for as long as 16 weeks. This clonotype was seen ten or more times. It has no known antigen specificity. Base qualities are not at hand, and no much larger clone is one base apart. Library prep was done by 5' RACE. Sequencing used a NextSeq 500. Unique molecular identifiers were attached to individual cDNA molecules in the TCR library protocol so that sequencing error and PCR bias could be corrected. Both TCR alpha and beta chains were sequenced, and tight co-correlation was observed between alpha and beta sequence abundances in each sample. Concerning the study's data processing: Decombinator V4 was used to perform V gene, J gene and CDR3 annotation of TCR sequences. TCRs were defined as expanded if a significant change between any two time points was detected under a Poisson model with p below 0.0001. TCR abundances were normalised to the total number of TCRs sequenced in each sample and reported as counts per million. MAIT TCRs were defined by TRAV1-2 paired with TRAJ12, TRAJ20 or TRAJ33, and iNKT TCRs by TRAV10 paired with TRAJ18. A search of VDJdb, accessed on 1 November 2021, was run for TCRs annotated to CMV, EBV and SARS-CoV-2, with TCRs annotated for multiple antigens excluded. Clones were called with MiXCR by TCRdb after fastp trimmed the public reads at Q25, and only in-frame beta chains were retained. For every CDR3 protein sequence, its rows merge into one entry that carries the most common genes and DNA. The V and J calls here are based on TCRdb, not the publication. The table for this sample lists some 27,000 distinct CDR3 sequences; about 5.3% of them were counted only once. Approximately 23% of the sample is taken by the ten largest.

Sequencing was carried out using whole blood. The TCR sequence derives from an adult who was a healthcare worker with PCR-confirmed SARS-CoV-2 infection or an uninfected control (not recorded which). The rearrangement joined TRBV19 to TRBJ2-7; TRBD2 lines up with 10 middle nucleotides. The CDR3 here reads CASRISGGTYEQYF. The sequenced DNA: TGTGCCAGTAGGATTAGCGGGGGGACTTACGAGCAGTACTTC.